These 22 T cell receptor beta chains share one sample of origin, sequenced in a study of human T cells and chemical hapten exposure. Time point here: patch test 3, about 24 weeks after DPC sensitization. Specified treatment: therapeutic diphenylcyclopropenone sensitization with weekly scalp DPC. One entry per CDR3 protein results from TCRdb running MiXCR on the RACE reads. The sample includes approximately 97,000 distinct CDR3 sequences, 27% of them seen just once. The source material was whole blood, sampled in connection with sensitization to the hapten diphenylcyclopropenone (DPC). The receptors stem from a man aged 40-49 years with alopecia areata. Some clones in this sample may be carry-over from other donors' samples.

This rearrangement joins TRBV20-1 to TRBJ2-7, with D perhaps TRBD2 (5 bases). The CDR3 totals 13 residues. Germline CDR1 is DFQATT and CDR2 is SNEGSKA (reference sequence). V dropped 3 bases and J dropped 9 bases, with 18 bases sitting between them. The CDR3 region has the DNA TGCAGTGCTAGGATCCCTTCGGGAAATGGGCAGTACTTC. Protein product: CSARIPSGNGQYF.

This rearrangement joins TRBV6-2 or TRBV6-3 to TRBJ2-1, with D possibly TRBD2 on 6 matching bases. The CDR3 runs to 15 residues. Germline V gene lookup returns CDR1 MNHEY and CDR2 SVGEGT. Trimming cost V 5 bases and J 6 bases, with 17 bases left between them. CDR3 bases: TGTGCCAGCAGTGTTCGGGAGCGAGCGCTCAATGAGCAGTTCTTC. This translates into CASSVRERALNEQFF.

This rearrangement joins TRBV27 to TRBJ1-6, with a possible D match to TRBD1 (6 bases). CDR1 and CDR2 from the germline V gene are MNHEY and SMNVEV (reference sequence). V lost 6 bases and J 0 bases, leaving 12 bases between the germline ends. This CDR3 comprises 16 residues. The CDR3 nucleotides read TGTGCCAGCAGAGGGGGGCTGAGCTCCTATAATTCACCCCTCCACTTT. It is translated as CASRGGLSSYNSPLHF.

This clonotype has a handful of counts. The chain joins TRBV12-5 to TRBJ2-3, with D possibly matching TRBD2 (5 bases). The CDR3 is 15 amino acids. V was pared by 5 bases and J by 6 bases, with 18 bases between. The germline V gene has CDR1 LGHNT and CDR2 FRNRAP. In DNA, the CDR3 is TGTGCTAGTGGTGAGTCATCGGGGTTCAGCGATACGCAGTATTTT. The encoded protein is CASGESSGFSDTQYF.

V is TRBV5-6 and J is TRBJ1-5; no clear D gene. The CDR3 consists of 12 residues. The germline V gene has CDR1 SGHDT and CDR2 YYEEEE. V was pared by 3 bases and J by 8 bases, with 9 bases between. CDR3 region: CASSSKWEPQHF. The CDR3 nucleotides are TGTGCCAGCAGCTCTAAGTGGGAGCCCCAGCATTTT.

The V and J genes are TRBV29-1 and TRBJ1-1; 9 bases map to TRBD1. V lost 1 base, J lost 6 bases, and 0 bases stayed unmatched. The germline V gene encodes CDR1 SQVTM and CDR2 ANQGSEA. The CDR3 totals 12 residues. DNA of the CDR3: TGCAGCGTTGAAGGGACAGGGGCTGAAGCTTTCTTT. Translation gives CSVEGTGAEAFF.

This chain connects TRBV11-2 to TRBJ2-7, with TRBD2 matching 9 bases. The V gene's germline CDR1 is SGHAT and CDR2 FQNNGV. The V gene end was trimmed by 5 bases and the J gene end by 7 bases; junction bases not matched to a gene: 12. The CDR3 has 15 amino acids. The CDR3 spells CASSPGREAGGEQYF. CDR3 bases: TGTGCCAGCAGCCCCGGCCGCGAAGCGGGAGGTGAGCAGTACTTC.

This clonotype was counted many times. The chain couples TRBV20-1 to TRBJ1-6, with TRBD1 matching over 7 bases. The V gene's germline CDR1 is DFQATT and CDR2 SNEGSKA (reference sequence). V trimming: 0 bases; J trimming: 0 bases; junction bases outside the gene matches: 11. CDR3 length: 19 amino acids. The CDR3 reads CSARDRGLPASSYNSPLHF. In DNA, the CDR3 is TGCAGTGCTAGAGACAGGGGGTTACCGGCTAGCTCCTATAATTCACCCCTCCACTTT.

The chain carries TRBV2 and TRBJ2-3; the match to TRBD2 covers 14 bases. The CDR3 is 17 amino acids. Germline V gives CDR1 SNHLY, CDR2 FYNNEI. J lost 3 bases, V lost 6 bases, and 8 bases had no gene match. The CDR3 nucleotides read TGTGCCAGCAGGATGGGACTAGCGGGAGTCGGAACAGATACGCAGTATTTT. Translated, it gives CASRMGLAGVGTDTQYF.

The CDR3 bases are TGTGCCAGCGCAAAAGGAGGGGGAGAAAAACTGTTTTTT. This encodes CASAKGGGEKLFF. This chain links TRBV9 with TRBJ1-4; perhaps TRBD1 as D (6 bases). From germline, CDR1 is SGDLS and CDR2 YYNGEE. With 7 bases removed from V and 8 bases from J, the gap between germline ends came to 15 bases. The CDR3 has 13 amino acids.

This clonotype was seen only a few times. The chain links TRBV6-2 or TRBV6-3 to TRBJ2-7, with a tentative D call TRBD2 (5 bases). This CDR3 is 17 amino acids long. Germline V gene lookup returns CDR1 MNHEY and CDR2 SVGEGT. V was shortened by 2 bases and J by 2 bases, with 19 bases between the two germline ends. The CDR3 nucleotides are TGTGCCAGCAGTTACGTAGAAACGGGAATACAGCCCTACGAGCAGTACTTC. It encodes CASSYVETGIQPYEQYF.

In this sample, this clonotype turned up a few times. The chain employs TRBV5-4 and TRBJ2-7, with D maybe TRBD2 (7 bases). The CDR3 runs to 13 residues. Germline V gene lookup returns CDR1 SGHNT and CDR2 YYREEE (reference sequence). V was pared by 5 bases and J by 7 bases, with 16 bases between. CDR3: CASRLGGRREQYF. CDR3 nucleotide sequence: TGTGCCAGCAGGCTCGGGGGGCGCCGGGAGCAGTACTTC.

The chain is built from TRBV7-2 and TRBJ1-5, with TRBD1 matching over 9 bases. V was clipped by 5 bases and J by 6 bases; unmatched bases: 8. The germline CDR1 and CDR2 sequences are SGHTA and FQGNSA. The CDR3 spans 15 residues. The CDR3: CASSRDGTGSQPQHF. As DNA, the CDR3 is TGTGCCAGCAGCCGCGACGGGACAGGGAGTCAGCCCCAGCATTTT.

The chain combines TRBV12-3 or TRBV12-4 with TRBJ2-1; 15 bases line up with TRBD2. The CDR3 length is 17 residues. V dropped 5 bases and J dropped 7; count of bases not matched to a gene: 9. CDR3 nucleotide sequence: TGTGCCAGCAGTCCACGTACGGGACTAGCGGGAGGTAATGAGCAGTTCTTC. Encoded protein: CASSPRTGLAGGNEQFF.

The rearrangement links TRBV7-9 to TRBJ2-5, with D maybe TRBD2 (6 bases). The CDR3 extends over 16 amino acids. Germline values: CDR1 SEHNR, CDR2 FQNEAQ (reference sequence). V gave up 5 bases and J gave up 0 bases, with 16 bases separating them. The CDR3 DNA is TGTGCCAGCAGCCCCGTACTAGCCCAATACCAAGAGACCCAGTACTTC. It encodes CASSPVLAQYQETQYF. Filled out from reference TRBV7-9 and TRBJ2-5, the complete variable domain reads DTGVSQNPRHKITKRGQNVTFRCDPISEHNRLYWYRQTLGQGPEFLTYFQNEAQLEKSRLLSDRFSAERPKGSFSTLEIQRTEQGDSAMYLCASSPVLAQYQETQYFGPGTRLLVL.

Here the CDR3 reads CASSGGGYNEQFF. CDR3 DNA sequence: TGTGCCAGCAGTGGGGGAGGTTACAATGAGCAGTTCTTC. J is TRBJ2-1 and V is TRBV2, with a possible D match to TRBD2 (6 bases). CDR1 is SNHLY and CDR2 is FYNNEI in the germline V gene. The CDR3 spans 13 residues. V dropped 4 bases and J dropped 4 bases, with 8 bases sitting between them.

The gene calls are TRBV5-1 and TRBJ2-7; TRBD2 agrees at 11 bases. V dropped 7 bases and J dropped 6; count of bases not matched to a gene: 6. The CDR3 length is 13 residues. In germline, CDR1 is SGHRS, CDR2 YFSETQ. The CDR3 DNA reads as TGCGCCAGCCGTAGTGGGACTAGCGGCGAGCAGTACTTC. Its protein is CASRSGTSGEQYF.

This chain joins TRBV12-3 or TRBV12-4 and TRBJ2-6; 8 bases are shared with TRBD1. This CDR3 comprises 17 residues. V trimming: 3 bases; J trimming: 2 bases; junction bases outside the gene matches: 6. Here the CDR3 reads CASSLTTGEPGANVLTF. The CDR3 nucleotides read TGTGCCAGCAGTTTGACGACAGGGGAGCCTGGGGCCAACGTCCTGACTTTC.

About this clonotype: The junction shows a germline mismatch at one end, possibly a read error. The CDR3 DNA sequence: TGCAGAGCTAGAGACAGCCTTACCCCCACAGATACGCAGTATTTT. Translated, it gives CRARDSLTPTDTQYF. V is TRBV20-1 and J is TRBJ2-3; possibly TRBD1 for D (5 bases). The CDR3 sequence is 15 residues long. The germline gives CDR1 DFQATT, CDR2 SNEGSKA (reference sequence).

The V call is TRBV3-1, the J call TRBJ2-5; 7 bases are a match to TRBD2. CDR1 is LGHDT and CDR2 is YNNKEL in the germline V gene (reference sequence). This CDR3 region has 15 residues. After removal of 4 bases from V and 5 bases from J, the junction contained 10 bases not matched to a gene. The CDR3 protein is CASSPSGGGGETQYF. The CDR3 DNA follows: TGTGCCAGCAGCCCTTCGGGAGGTGGAGGGGAGACCCAGTACTTC.

This clonotype was seen many times. The chain couples TRBV18 to TRBJ1-1; D not resolved. This CDR3 region has 14 residues. Trimming stripped 1 base from V and 2 bases from J, with 8 bases between. In germline, CDR1 is KGHSH, CDR2 LQKENI. The CDR3 sequence: CASSPLGRNTEAFF. The DNA of the CDR3 is TGTGCCAGCTCACCACTCGGAAGAAACACTGAAGCTTTCTTT.

The V call is TRBV18, the J call TRBJ1-1; no definite D call. The CDR3 loop spans 13 amino acids. Germline V gene sequence: CDR1 KGHSH, CDR2 LQKENI. Trimming pared 2 bases from V and 2 bases from J, leaving 6 bases between. CDR3 DNA: TGTGCCAGCTCACCAACGGTAAACACTGAAGCTTTCTTT. Translating it yields CASSPTVNTEAFF.